One sample yielded the 5 T cell receptor beta chains listed below, sequenced in a study of T cell responses to AZD1222 COVID-19 vaccine. Method: immunoSEQ multiplex PCR; TCRdb's copy keeps in-frame clones and lacks some. The table has around 170,000 clones, around 93% seen once; the top ten hold about 4.4%. Sequencing used peripheral blood, obtained on day 0 of AZD1222 vaccination. The origin of the receptors is an adult in good health.

The chain combines TRBV3-1 (or the pseudogene TRBV3-2) with TRBJ1-2; D remains unclear. The CDR3 contains 13 residues. Per germline, CDR1 LGHDT and CDR2 YNNKEL (reference sequence). Trimming took off 0 bases at V and 4 bases at J, with 6 bases between the two ends. This CDR3 reads CASSQEPAYGYTF. CDR3 nucleotide sequence: TGTGCCAGCAGCCAAGAACCAGCCTATGGCTACACCTTC.

This clone was seen a single time. The chain has TRBV18 and TRBJ1-1; tentative D call: TRBD1 (5 bases). The ends were cut back, 3 bases at V and 3 bases at J, with 8 bases in the middle. Germline lookup yields CDR1 KGHSH and CDR2 LQKENI. CDR3 size: 13 residues. The CDR3 sequence is CASSPRGDTEAFF. DNA of the CDR3: TGTGCCAGCTCACCCCGGGGGGACACTGAAGCTTTCTTT.

The gene calls are TRBV5-1 and TRBJ1-1, with 9 bases aligning to TRBD1. CDR1 is SGHRS and CDR2 is YFSETQ in the germline V gene. This CDR3 has 16 residues. The V and J ends lost 2 bases and 1 base, in that order; junction bases with no gene match: 6. Here the CDR3 reads CASSLGTGRANTEAFF. Here the CDR3 DNA reads TGCGCCAGCAGCTTAGGGACAGGGAGAGCGAACACTGAAGCTTTCTTT.

The V gene is TRBV20-1, the J gene TRBJ2-1; no clear D gene. CDR1 is DFQATT and CDR2 is SNEGSKA in the germline V gene (reference sequence). The ends were cut back, 8 bases at V and 8 bases at J, with 13 bases in the middle. The CDR3 is 11 residues long. The CDR3 region is CSPHRMDEQFF. For the CDR3, the DNA is TGCAGTCCCCACCGAATGGATGAGCAGTTCTTC.

The rearrangement links TRBV5-5 to TRBJ1-1; TRBD1 is a possible D gene (6 bases). CDR3 length: 18 residues. Per the germline V gene, CDR1 is SGHKS and CDR2 is YYEKEE (reference sequence). V gave up 1 base and J gave up 0 bases, with 19 bases separating them. The CDR3 reads CASSLTKQGSLLNTEAFF. The DNA of the CDR3 is TGTGCCAGCAGCTTGACAAAGCAGGGGTCCCTATTGAACACTGAAGCTTTCTTT. The full variable domain, its missing parts supplied by reference TRBV5-5 and TRBJ1-1, is DAGVTQSPTHLIKTRGQQVTLRCSPISGHKSVSWYQQVLGQGPQFIFQYYEKEERGRGNFPDRFSARQFPNYSSELNVNALLLGDSALYLCASSLTKQGSLLNTEAFFGQGTRLTVV.